The 22 T cell receptor beta chains given below trace back to one sample, sequenced in a study of CXCR3-negative and CXCR3-positive naive CD8 T cells. Findings and caveats of the study: TRB CDR3s were more hydrophobic in CXCR3-positive than in CXCR3-negative naive cells.

Their antigens are not known. The study made its TRB cDNA libraries by 5' RACE, adding UMI labels. Following a re-call of the 5' RACE reads, TCRdb has one entry per CDR3 protein and lacks DNA. This sample's table has over 95,000 distinct CDR3 sequences. The specimen was naive CXCR3+ CD8+ T cells from blood. The subset was: CD45RO-CCR7+CD27+CD95- naive CD8+ T cells expressing CXCR3 (TNR3+). The source of these receptors is a human donor in good health. Some clones in this sample may be carry-over from other donors' samples.

This chain joins TRBV7-2 and TRBJ2-1; with no DNA, the TCRdb D assignment of TRBD1 cannot be verified. This CDR3 spans 15 amino acids. CDR1 SGHTA and CDR2 FQGNSA come from the germline V gene. The CDR3 reads CASSLMGGGINEQFF.

The chain recombines TRBV5-6 with TRBJ2-4. The CDR3 consists of 12 residues. From germline, CDR1 is SGHDT and CDR2 YYEEEE. The CDR3 protein is CASSLTRLDQYF.

The CDR3 spells CASSSQGTGELFF. This rearrangement joins TRBV5-6 to TRBJ2-2; TCRdb reports TRBD1, a call that lacks DNA to check it against. Per the germline V gene, CDR1 is SGHDT and CDR2 is YYEEEE. The CDR3 is 13 residues long. The whole variable domain, remainder taken from reference TRBV5-6 and TRBJ2-2, is DAGVTQSPTHLIKTRGQQVTLRCSPKSGHDTVSWYQQALGQGPQFIFQYYEEEERQRGNFPDRFSGHQFPNYSSELNVNALLLGDSALYLCASSSQGTGELFFGEGSRLTVL.

This chain links TRBV4-2 with TRBJ2-7; there is no DNA to check the TCRdb D call of TRBD1. CDR1 and CDR2 (germline): LGHNA, YNFKEQ. This CDR3 is built from 13 residues. CDR3: CASSQNRADEQYF.

The genes are TRBV5-1 and TRBJ2-1. This CDR3 comprises 16 residues. Germline V CDR1 and CDR2: SGHRS, YFSETQ. The CDR3 loop is CASSFSADLIYNEQFF.

This CDR3 is CASSPPADNEQFF. The chain uses TRBV7-9 and TRBJ2-1; TCRdb designates TRBD1, a call that cannot be tested without DNA. The CDR3 consists of 13 residues. CDR1 is SEHNR, CDR2 FQNEAQ, per germline (reference sequence).

The V and J genes are TRBV28 and TRBJ2-2. Germline V gene data show CDR1 as MDHEN and CDR2 as SYDVKM. The CDR3 totals 15 residues. The CDR3 here is CASRTHTANTGELFF.

V gene TRBV5-1 combines with J gene TRBJ1-4; TCRdb picks TRBD1, but there is no DNA to check that call. Germline assignment: CDR1 SGHRS and CDR2 YFSETQ. The CDR3 has 14 residues. The CDR3 sequence is CASSSGFTNEKLFF. Filled out from reference TRBV5-1 and TRBJ1-4, the complete variable domain reads KAGVTQTPRYLIKTRGQQVTLSCSPISGHRSVSWYQQTPGQGLQFLFEYFSETQRNKGNFPGRFSGRQFSNSRSEMNVSTLELGDSALYLCASSSGFTNEKLFFGSGTQLSVL.

This chain connects TRBV7-9 to TRBJ2-7; TCRdb lists TRBD2, though no DNA is available to test this call. The CDR3 length is 18 residues. CDR1 and CDR2 (germline): SEHNR, FQNEAQ (reference sequence). Here the CDR3 reads CASSLVPPLAGGTYEQYF.

V and J are TRBV11-2 and TRBJ2-7. Per the germline V gene, CDR1 is SGHAT and CDR2 is FQNNGV. The CDR3 runs to 16 residues. The CDR3 loop reads CASSLDPWGSSYEQYF.

V usage is TRBV9 and J usage is TRBJ2-4. Looked up from germline, CDR1 is SGDLS and CDR2 is YYNGEE. The CDR3 runs 12 residues. CDR3 sequence: CASSGYKNIQYF.

This rearrangement joins TRBV6-6 to TRBJ2-3; no DNA is available, so the TRBD1 call from TCRdb remains unchecked. Germline V gene lookup returns CDR1 MNHNY and CDR2 SVGAGI (reference sequence). The length of the CDR3 is 14 residues. This CDR3 reads CASSDPGQTDTQYF.

This chain links TRBV29-1 with TRBJ2-7; TCRdb selects TRBD1, and the lack of DNA leaves this call unchecked. The germline gives CDR1 SQVTM, CDR2 ANQGSEA. There are 13 residues in the CDR3. This CDR3 is CSVEGHDRYEQYF.

The chain recombines TRBV9 with TRBJ2-1; TCRdb indicates TRBD2, and absent DNA this call remains unverified. The CDR3 runs 14 residues. Germline V lookup: CDR1 SGDLS, CDR2 YYNGEE. The CDR3 sequence is CASSSLGGGDEQFF.

This chain joins TRBV18 and TRBJ2-7. The CDR3 has 14 residues. Germline CDR1 is KGHSH and CDR2 is LQKENI. CDR3 sequence reads: CASSPPASSYEQYF. The full variable domain, its missing parts supplied by reference TRBV18 and TRBJ2-7, is NAGVMQNPRHLVRRRGQEARLRCSPMKGHSHVYWYRQLPEEGLKFMVYLQKENIIDESGMPKERFSAEFPKEGPSILRIQQVVRGDSAAYFCASSPPASSYEQYFGPGTRLTVT.

The J gene is TRBJ2-1, the V gene TRBV13; the D call from TCRdb, TRBD1, cannot be confirmed without DNA. CDR3 length: 15 amino acids. Germline CDR1 reads PRHDT; CDR2 reads FYEKMQ (reference sequence). The CDR3 protein is CASSQDISSYNEQFF.

The chain uses TRBV6-2 or TRBV6-3 and TRBJ2-1; there is no DNA to check the TCRdb D call of TRBD1. Looked up from germline, CDR1 is MNHEY and CDR2 is SVGEGT. The CDR3 consists of 16 residues. The CDR3 here is CASTPGRTGTRNEQFF.

The chain has TRBV6-1 and TRBJ2-3; TCRdb gives TRBD1 as the D gene, but with no DNA this cannot be confirmed. CDR1 MNHNS and CDR2 SASEGT come from the germline V gene. This CDR3 comprises 14 residues. CDR3 amino acids: CASSEGSGPDTQYF.

The J gene is TRBJ1-2, the V gene TRBV7-9. The CDR3 runs 18 residues. The V gene's germline CDR1 is SEHNR and CDR2 FQNEAQ (reference sequence). CDR3 sequence: CASSPVLWSSGGDYGYTF.

The chain employs TRBV4-2 and TRBJ2-7. Germline CDR1 and CDR2: LGHNA and YNFKEQ. The CDR3 length is 13 residues. This CDR3 is CASSQVTVSELYF.

The V call is TRBV5-6, the J call TRBJ1-1; the D call from TCRdb, TRBD1, cannot be confirmed without DNA. This CDR3 is built from 14 residues. Germline V gene sequence: CDR1 SGHDT, CDR2 YYEEEE. The CDR3 reads CASSPAQGGTEAFF.

The chain recombines TRBV6-2 or TRBV6-3 with TRBJ2-7. This CDR3 region has 13 residues. Germline V gives CDR1 MNHEY, CDR2 SVGEGT. The CDR3 sequence: CASSYSTIYEQYF.